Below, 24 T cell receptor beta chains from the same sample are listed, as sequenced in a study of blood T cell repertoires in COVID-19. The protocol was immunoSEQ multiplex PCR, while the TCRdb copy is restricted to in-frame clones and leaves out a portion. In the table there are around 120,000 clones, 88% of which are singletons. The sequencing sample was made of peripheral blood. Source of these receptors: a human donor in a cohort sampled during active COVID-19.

DNA of the CDR3: TGTGCCAGCAGCCCAGGGGCGGCGAACACTGAAGCTTTCTTT. This codes for CASSPGAANTEAFF. The chain joins TRBV7-9 to TRBJ1-1; tentative D call: TRBD1 (6 bases). The CDR3 sequence is 14 residues long. Per the germline V gene, CDR1 is SEHNR and CDR2 is FQNEAQ (reference sequence). With 5 bases removed from V and 1 base from J, the gap between germline ends came to 11 bases.

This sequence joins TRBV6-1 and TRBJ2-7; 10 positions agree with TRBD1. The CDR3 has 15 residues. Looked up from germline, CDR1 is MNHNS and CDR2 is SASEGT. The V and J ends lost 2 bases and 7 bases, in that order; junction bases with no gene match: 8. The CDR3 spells CASSEHGQGGDEQYF. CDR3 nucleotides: TGTGCCAGCAGTGAACATGGACAGGGGGGGGATGAGCAGTACTTC.

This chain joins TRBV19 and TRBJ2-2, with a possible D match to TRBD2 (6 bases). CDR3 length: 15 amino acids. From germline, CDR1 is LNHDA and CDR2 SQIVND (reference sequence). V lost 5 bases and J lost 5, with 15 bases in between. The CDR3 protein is CASSWQGGGTGELFF. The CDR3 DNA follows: TGTGCCAGTAGTTGGCAGGGAGGAGGAACCGGGGAGCTGTTTTTT.

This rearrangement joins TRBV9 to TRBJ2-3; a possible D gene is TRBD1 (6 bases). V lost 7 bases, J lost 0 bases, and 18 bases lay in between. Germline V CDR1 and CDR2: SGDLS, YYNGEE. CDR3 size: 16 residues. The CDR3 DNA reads TGTGCCAGCGGGACAAGCCCGTTCTCTAGCACAGATACGCAGTATTTT. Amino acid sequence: CASGTSPFSSTDTQYF.

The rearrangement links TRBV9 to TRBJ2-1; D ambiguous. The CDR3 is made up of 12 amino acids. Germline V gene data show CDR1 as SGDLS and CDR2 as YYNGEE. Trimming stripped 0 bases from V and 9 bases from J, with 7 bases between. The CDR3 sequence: CASSVERSEQFF. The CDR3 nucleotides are TGTGCCAGCAGCGTAGAGCGAAGTGAGCAGTTCTTC.

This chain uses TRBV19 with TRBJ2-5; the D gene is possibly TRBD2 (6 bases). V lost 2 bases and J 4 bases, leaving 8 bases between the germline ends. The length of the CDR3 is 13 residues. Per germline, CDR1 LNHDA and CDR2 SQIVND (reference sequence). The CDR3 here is CASSIMGGETQYF. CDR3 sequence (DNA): TGTGCCAGTAGTATAATGGGGGGAGAGACCCAGTACTTC.

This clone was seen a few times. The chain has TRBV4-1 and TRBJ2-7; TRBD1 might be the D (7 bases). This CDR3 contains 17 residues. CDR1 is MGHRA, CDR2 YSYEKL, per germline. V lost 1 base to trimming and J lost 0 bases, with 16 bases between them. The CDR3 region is CASSQASRGVSSYEQYF. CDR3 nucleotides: TGCGCCAGCAGCCAAGCGTCCAGGGGGGTAAGCTCCTACGAGCAGTACTTC.

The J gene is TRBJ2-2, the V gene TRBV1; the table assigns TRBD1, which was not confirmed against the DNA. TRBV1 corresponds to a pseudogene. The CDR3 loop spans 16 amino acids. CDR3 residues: CTSSQDGQGNTGELFF. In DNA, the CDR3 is TGCACCAGCAGCCAAGATGGACAGGGGAACACCGGGGAGCTGTTTTTT.

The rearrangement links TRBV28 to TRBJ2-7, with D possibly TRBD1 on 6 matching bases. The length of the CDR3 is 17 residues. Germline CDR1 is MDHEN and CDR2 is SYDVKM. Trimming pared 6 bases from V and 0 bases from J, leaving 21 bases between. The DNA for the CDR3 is TGTGCCAGCAGCGAGCAGATCTTTGGGGGCAGCTCCTACGAGCAGTACTTC. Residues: CASSEQIFGGSSYEQYF.

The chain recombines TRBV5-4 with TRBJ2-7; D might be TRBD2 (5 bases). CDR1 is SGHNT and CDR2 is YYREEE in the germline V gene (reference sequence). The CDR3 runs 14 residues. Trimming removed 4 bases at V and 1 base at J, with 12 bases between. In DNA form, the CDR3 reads TGTGCCAGCAGCGACACCCGGGGATCCTACGAGCAGTACTTC. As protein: CASSDTRGSYEQYF.

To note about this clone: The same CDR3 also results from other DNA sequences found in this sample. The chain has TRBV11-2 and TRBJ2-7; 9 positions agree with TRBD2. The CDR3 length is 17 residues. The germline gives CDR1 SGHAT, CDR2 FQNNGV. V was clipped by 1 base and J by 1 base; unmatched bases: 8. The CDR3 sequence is CASSLVVAGALSYEQYF. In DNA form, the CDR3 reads TGTGCCAGCAGCTTAGTTGTAGCGGGAGCGTTATCCTACGAGCAGTACTTC.

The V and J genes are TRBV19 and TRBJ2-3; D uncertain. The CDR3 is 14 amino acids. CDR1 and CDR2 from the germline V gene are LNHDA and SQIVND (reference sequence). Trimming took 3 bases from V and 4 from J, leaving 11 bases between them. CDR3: CASSIELVADTQYF. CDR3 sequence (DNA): TGTGCCAGTAGTATTGAGTTAGTCGCAGATACGCAGTATTTT.

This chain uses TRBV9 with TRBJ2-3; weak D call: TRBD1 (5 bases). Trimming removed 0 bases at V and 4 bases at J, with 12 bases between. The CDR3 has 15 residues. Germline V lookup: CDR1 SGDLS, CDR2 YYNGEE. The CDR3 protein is CASSVVGRAADTQYF. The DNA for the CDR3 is TGTGCCAGCAGCGTAGTTGGCAGGGCGGCAGATACGCAGTATTTT.

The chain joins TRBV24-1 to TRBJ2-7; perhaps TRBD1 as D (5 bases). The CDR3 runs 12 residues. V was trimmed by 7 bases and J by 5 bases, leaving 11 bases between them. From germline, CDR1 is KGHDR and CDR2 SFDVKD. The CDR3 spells CATSSSGNEQYF. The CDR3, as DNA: TGTGCCACCAGCTCCTCAGGGAACGAGCAGTACTTC.

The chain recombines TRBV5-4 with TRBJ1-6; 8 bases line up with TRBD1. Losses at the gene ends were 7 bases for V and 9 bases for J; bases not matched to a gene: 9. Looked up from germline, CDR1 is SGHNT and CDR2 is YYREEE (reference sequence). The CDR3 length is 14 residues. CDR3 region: CASGLDRVGSPLHF. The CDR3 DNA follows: TGTGCCAGCGGCCTGGACAGGGTTGGTTCACCCCTCCACTTT.

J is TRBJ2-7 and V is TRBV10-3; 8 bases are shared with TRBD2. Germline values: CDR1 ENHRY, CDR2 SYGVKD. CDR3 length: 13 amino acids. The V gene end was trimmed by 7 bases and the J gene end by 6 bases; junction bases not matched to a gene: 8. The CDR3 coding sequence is TGTGCCATCACGGGGGTAGCGGGATCCGAGCAGTACTTC. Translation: CAITGVAGSEQYF.

DNA for the CDR3: TGTGCCACCAGCAGAGATTACGAACAGGGTACTAGGGAGACCCAGTACTTC. Its translation is CATSRDYEQGTRETQYF. V gene TRBV15 combines with J gene TRBJ2-5, with a possible D match to TRBD1 (6 bases). CDR1 and CDR2 (germline): LNHNV, YYDKDF (reference sequence). V was clipped by 0 bases and J by 5 bases, with 19 bases between them. The length of the CDR3 is 17 residues.

The CDR3 loop is CASSYGLGSYEQYF. The CDR3 coding sequence is TGTGCCAGCAGCTACGGACTCGGGAGTTACGAGCAGTACTTC. The chain carries TRBV5-4 and TRBJ2-7; D perhaps matches TRBD2 (6 bases). Trimming pared 3 bases from V and 4 bases from J, leaving 14 bases between. This CDR3 comprises 14 residues. Germline loops: CDR1 SGHNT, CDR2 YYREEE (reference sequence). The full variable domain, in which reference TRBV5-4 and TRBJ2-7 provide the parts outside the CDR3, is ETGVTQSPTHLIKTRGQQVTLRCSSQSGHNTVSWYQQALGQGPQFIFQYYREEENGRGNFPPRFSGLQFPNYSSELNVNALELDDSALYLCASSYGLGSYEQYFGPGTRLTVT.

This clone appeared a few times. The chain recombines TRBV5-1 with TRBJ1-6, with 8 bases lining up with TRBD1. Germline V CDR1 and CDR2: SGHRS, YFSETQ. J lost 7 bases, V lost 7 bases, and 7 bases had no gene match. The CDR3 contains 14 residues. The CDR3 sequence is CASQTYRGNSPLHF. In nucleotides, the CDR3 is TGCGCCAGCCAGACTTACAGGGGGAATTCACCCCTCCACTTT.

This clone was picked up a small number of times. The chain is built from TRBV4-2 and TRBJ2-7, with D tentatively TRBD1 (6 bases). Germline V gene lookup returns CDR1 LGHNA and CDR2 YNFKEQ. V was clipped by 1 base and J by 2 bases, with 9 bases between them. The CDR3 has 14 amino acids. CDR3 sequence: CASSQGQGTYEQYF. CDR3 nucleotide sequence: TGTGCCAGCAGCCAAGGGCAGGGGACCTACGAGCAGTACTTC.

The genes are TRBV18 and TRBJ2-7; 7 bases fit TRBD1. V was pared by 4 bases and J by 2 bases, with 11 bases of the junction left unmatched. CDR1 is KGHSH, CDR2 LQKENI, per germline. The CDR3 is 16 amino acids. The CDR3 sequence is CASSLRGRMGTYEQYF. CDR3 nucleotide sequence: TGTGCCAGCTCACTCAGGGGGAGAATGGGCACCTACGAGCAGTACTTC.

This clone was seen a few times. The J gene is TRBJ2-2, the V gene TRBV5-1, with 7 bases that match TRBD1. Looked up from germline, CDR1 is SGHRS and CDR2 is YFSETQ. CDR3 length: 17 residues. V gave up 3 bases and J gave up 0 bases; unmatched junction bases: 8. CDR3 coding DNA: TGCGCCAGCAGCTCCCTGACAGGGCCTACGAACACCGGGGAGCTGTTTTTT. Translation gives CASSSLTGPTNTGELFF. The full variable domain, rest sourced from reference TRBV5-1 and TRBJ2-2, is KAGVTQTPRYLIKTRGQQVTLSCSPISGHRSVSWYQQTPGQGLQFLFEYFSETQRNKGNFPGRFSGRQFSNSRSEMNVSTLELGDSALYLCASSSLTGPTNTGELFFGEGSRLTVL.

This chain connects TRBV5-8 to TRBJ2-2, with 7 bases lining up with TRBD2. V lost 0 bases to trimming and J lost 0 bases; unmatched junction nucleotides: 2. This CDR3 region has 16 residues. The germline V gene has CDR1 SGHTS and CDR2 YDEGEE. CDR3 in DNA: TGTGCCAGCAGCTTGGGACTAGCCGCGAACACCGGGGAGCTGTTTTTT. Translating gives CASSLGLAANTGELFF.

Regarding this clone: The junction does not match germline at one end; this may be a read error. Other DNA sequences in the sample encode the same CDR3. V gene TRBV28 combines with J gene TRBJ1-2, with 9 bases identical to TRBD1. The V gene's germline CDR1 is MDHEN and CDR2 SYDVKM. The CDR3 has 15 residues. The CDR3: CASSRGTGYDYGYTF. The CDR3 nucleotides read TGTGCTAGCAGCCGCGGGACAGGGTATGACTATGGCTACACCTTC.